Detailed here is one TCR beta chain. This sample was included in a study of cytomegalovirus exposure and HLA in healthy donors. This PCR relied on a set of 60 Vbeta primers and 13 Jbeta primers. Data came from immunoSEQ multiplex PCR; TCRdb stores just in-frame clones and leaves some out. This sample carries tens of thousands of clones, roughly 80% of them seen once, and the ten largest clones take roughly 14%. The clonotype originates from a woman aged 40 to 49 in good health and CMV-seropositive. Sequenced: PBMCs.

The CDR3: CASSLRAGLNQPQHF. CDR3 bases: TGTGCCAGCAGTTTGAGGGCAGGCCTGAATCAGCCCCAGCATTTT. The chain carries TRBV27 and TRBJ1-5; no clear D. Trimming shortened V by 3 bases and J by 4 bases, and 13 bases separated the two germline ends. Germline CDR1 MNHEY, CDR2 SMNVEV (reference sequence). The CDR3 contains 15 residues.